This T cell receptor beta chain was identified during a study of OX40 agonist ivuxolimab in advanced cancers. Study conclusions and caveats: In CD8+ T cells, expanded clones were on average more numerous than in CD4+.

Germline V CDR1 and CDR2: GTSNPN, SVGIG (reference sequence). The CDR3 is 15 amino acids. With 0 bases clipped from V and 1 base from J, the junction kept 3 bases outside the gene matches. This clone showed up just once. What it binds is unknown. TCRdb keeps only in-frame clones here, not all; method: immunoSEQ multiplex PCR. The table records about 55,000 clones, 77% of them present only once. The rearrangement joins TRBV30 to TRBJ1-2; 9 bases agree with TRBD1. Source: CD4+ or CD8+ T cells sorted from blood, taken in a trial of the OX40 agonist ivuxolimab. This clonotype originated in an adult with an advanced solid tumor such as melanoma, head and neck, liver or kidney cancer. The CDR3 sequence is CAWSVPGQGNYGYTF. The CDR3 DNA reads TGTGCCTGGAGTGTACCGGGACAGGGTAACTATGGCTACACCTTC.